One TCR beta chain is described in this entry. Indicated treatment: oral pan-JAK inhibitor, 5-10 mg twice daily. The data originate from a study of CD8+ T cells in alopecia areata. Study at large: The share of scalp area affected provided the severity score for treated patients.

Germline V CDR1 and CDR2: SQVTM, ANQGSEA. This CDR3 has 14 residues. V shed 7 bases and J shed 4 bases, with 17 bases lying between them. It was cDNA, reverse transcribed from extracted RNA, that served as the sequencing template. Repertoires were generated with immunoSEQ multiplex PCR, while TCRdb's copy carries only in-frame clones and drops some. The data hold roughly 73,000 clones, with 29% observed a single time. This chain joins TRBV29-1 and TRBJ2-1; D is perhaps TRBD2 (6 bases). The sample in question was CD8+ T cells sorted from blood, obtained at week 4, from a patient treated with tofacitinib. This sequence was found in a human donor with alopecia areata. CDR3 amino acids: CSAAIGGEYNEQFF. CDR3 DNA sequence: TGCAGCGCTGCCATTGGCGGGGAATACAATGAGCAGTTCTTC.